This is a list of T cell receptor beta chains from one sample in a study of T-cell reconstitution after alpha-beta-depleted transplantation in children. TCRdb fed the PCR reads into MiXCR, producing one record per CDR3 protein. This sample has some 200,000 distinct CDR3 sequences, with more than 14% found just once. Source: PBMCs from the stem cell graft donor, taken from the stem cell graft. The receptors shown here come from a human donor who donated a stem cell graft to a child with acute lymphoblastic leukemia. The CDR3 runs from the conserved cysteine through the conserved F or W. A D gene is named only where the DNA matches it firmly. Only part of the rows carry a size: once, few, many, or a class if the clone is expanded.

DNA,CDR3,J,size,D,V
TGTGCCAGCAGCTTACAGACTAGCGACTACGAGCAGTACTTC,CASSLQTSDYEQYF,TRBJ2-7,many,TRBD2,TRBV7-2
TGTGCCAGCAGCCACGGCGGGGATGATAATGAGCAGTTCTTC,CASSHGGDDNEQFF,TRBJ2-1,few,.,TRBV6-1
TGCAGTGCCCCCTCGACTAGCGGGAACCCTTACGAGCAGTACTTC,CSAPSTSGNPYEQYF,TRBJ2-7,many,TRBD2,TRBV20-1
TGTGCCAGCAGTCGTCGACAGTCTGCTTCTAATGAAAAACTGTTTTTT,CASSRRQSASNEKLFF,TRBJ1-4,few,.,TRBV12-3/TRBV12-4
TGCAGTGCTAGAGTCGCCGGGACTAGCGACACAGATACGCAGTATTTT,CSARVAGTSDTDTQYF,TRBJ2-3,many,TRBD2,TRBV20-1
TGTGCCAGCAGTGATTATAATGGGGCGCCCCAGCATTTT,CASSDYNGAPQHF,TRBJ1-5,.,.,TRBV2
TGTGCCAGCAGTTACTCCGGGGAGGGCTCGGACATTCAGTACTTC,CASSYSGEGSDIQYF,TRBJ2-4,.,TRBD2,TRBV6-5
TGCGCCAGCAGCTTGCTGGGGATGAACACTGAAGCTTTCTTT,CASSLLGMNTEAFF,TRBJ1-1,many,.,TRBV5-1
TGCAGCGTTGGGGGAGGGAGTACCCCGCTTTTGAACGGGGAGCTGTTTTTT,CSVGGGSTPLLNGELFF,TRBJ2-2,many,TRBD2,TRBV29-1
TGCAGCGTTGAGACCACAGGAGGGGGCACTGAAGCTTTCTTT,CSVETTGGGTEAFF,TRBJ1-1,many,.,TRBV29-1
TGCAGTGCGGCTCCCTTTGAGACGCAAGAGACCCAGTACTTC,CSAAPFETQETQYF,TRBJ2-5,many,.,TRBV20-1
TGTGCCAGCACTCAGTTAGCGGGATTTGAAGAGACCCAGTACTTC,CASTQLAGFEETQYF,TRBJ2-5,many,TRBD2,TRBV6-1
TGTGCCAGCAGCTGGGACAGGGCCCTTACCGGGAGGGTCTACAATGAGCAGTTCTTC,CASSWDRALTGRVYNEQFF,TRBJ2-1,many,.,TRBV5-4
TGTGCCAGCAGCCAGGGTTTGTTTAGCGGGTCCTCCTACGAGCAGTACTTC,CASSQGLFSGSSYEQYF,TRBJ2-7,many,TRBD2,TRBV7-6
TGCGCCAGCAGCTTGGGACAGAGCACGGAGTATGGCTACACCTTC,CASSLGQSTEYGYTF,TRBJ1-2,many,.,TRBV5-1
TGCGCCAGCAGCCCTCATGGGGGAAATCAGCCCCAGCATTTT,CASSPHGGNQPQHF,TRBJ1-5,few,.,TRBV5-1
TGTGCCATCAGTGAACCGGGACAGCCTAACACCGGGGAGCTGTTTTTT,CAISEPGQPNTGELFF,TRBJ2-2,many,TRBD1,TRBV10-3
TGCGCCAGCAGCTATAGCGGGCCGGGCAATGAGCAGTTCTTC,CASSYSGPGNEQFF,TRBJ2-1,many,TRBD2,TRBV5-1
TGTGCCAGCAGCTCCTGGACTAGCGGGAGGAATCCTACTAGCACAGATACGCAGTATTTT,CASSSWTSGRNPTSTDTQYF,TRBJ2-3,many,TRBD2,TRBV11-2
TGCAGTGCTAGCCCAAGCGGGAGGTGGTCCTACGAGCAGTACTTC,CSASPSGRWSYEQYF,TRBJ2-7,.,TRBD2,TRBV20-1
TGTGCCAGCAGCTTGCCCCGGGGTACGCAGTATTTT,CASSLPRGTQYF,TRBJ2-3,once,.,TRBV11-2
TGCGCCAGCAGCCTACTACTGGGACTAGCGGAAGAGACCCAGTACTTC,CASSLLLGLAEETQYF,TRBJ2-5,few,TRBD2,TRBV5-1
TGTGCCAGCAGCTTAGACCCACGGCACGAGCAGTACTTC,CASSLDPRHEQYF,TRBJ2-7,few,.,TRBV7-9
TGCGCCAGCAGCCAAGAAAGAAGACTAGCTGGGCTGGAGACCCAGTACTTC,CASSQERRLAGLETQYF,TRBJ2-5,many,TRBD2,TRBV4-1
TGCGCCAGCAGTTTCGGCTTCAATTCACCCCTCCACTTT,CASSFGFNSPLHF,TRBJ1-6,.,.,TRBV5-1
TGCGCCAGCAGCTTGGGCGACCCTGGAACTGAAGCTTTCTTT,CASSLGDPGTEAFF,TRBJ1-1,many,.,TRBV5-1
TGCGCCAGCAGCCACGACCCGGGCACCGGGGAGCTGTTTTTT,CASSHDPGTGELFF,TRBJ2-2,many,.,TRBV5-1
TGTGCCACCAGTGATAATGCCTGGACTAGCGGGAGGCCGGACGAGCAGTACTTC,CATSDNAWTSGRPDEQYF,TRBJ2-7,many,TRBD2,TRBV24-1
TGTGCCATCAGTGGGGGACAGGGGCCCTACGAGCAGTACTTC,CAISGGQGPYEQYF,TRBJ2-7,many,TRBD1,TRBV10-3
TGTGCCAGCAGTTTTAAGATCGGACTGTACTACAATGAGCAGTTCTTC,CASSFKIGLYYNEQFF,TRBJ2-1,many,.,TRBV12-3/TRBV12-4
TGCAGTGCTAGGCTAGCGCCAAACACAGATACGCAGTATTTT,CSARLAPNTDTQYF,TRBJ2-3,many,.,TRBV20-1